One T cell receptor (beta chain) is described in this entry. This sample stems from a study of cytomegalovirus exposure and HLA in healthy donors. The V end lost 2 bases, the J end lost 14 bases, and 14 bases lay between the germline ends. CDR1 is MNHNY, CDR2 SVGAGI, per germline (reference sequence). The CDR3 totals 12 residues. Some clones are missing from TCRdb's copy, which holds only in-frame ones; the method was immunoSEQ multiplex PCR. The data show 190,000 or so clones, roughly 82% seen once. V and J are TRBV6-6 and TRBJ2-3; a weak D match, TRBD2 (5 bases). The receptor was isolated from a woman in her 30s in good health and CMV-seropositive. The sequencing input was PBMCs. The CDR3 here is CASSYEGDAVYF. The CDR3 bases are TGTGCCAGCAGTTACGAGGGAGACGCGGTGTATTTT.